This T cell receptor beta chain was identified during a study of shared clonotypes between healthy human individuals. Comments on this clone: Its target is unknown.

Sequenced by immunoSEQ multiplex PCR; TCRdb stores in-frame clones only, minus some. This table holds around 700,000 clones, about two thirds found once. The CDR3 extends over 14 amino acids. V shed 6 bases and J shed 8 bases, with 19 bases lying between them. Germline CDR1 LNHDA, CDR2 SQIVND (reference sequence). Study conclusions and caveats: Sampling covered nothing but blood. Tissue TCR repertoires likely differ from those found in blood.

The clonotype was recovered from a woman between 25 and 40 years old in good health. The rearrangement joins TRBV19 to TRBJ1-2, with D possibly TRBD1 on 5 matching bases. The specimen sequenced was memory CD4+ T cells sorted from blood. Subset reported: CD45RA-negative fraction. The CDR3 protein is CASRGLPGPGGYTF. CDR3 nucleotides: TGTGCCAGTAGGGGACTACCTGGACCAGGGGGCTACACCTTC.